This is a list of T cell receptor beta chains from one sample in a study of blood T cell repertoires in COVID-19. The table came from immunoSEQ multiplex PCR; TCRdb's copy has only in-frame clones and leaves some out. The profile shows about 150,000 clones, 79% of them singletons. The material sequenced was PBMCs or T cells enriched from blood (not recorded which). Receptors were obtained from a woman in her 70s in a cohort exposed to, infected with or recovered from COVID-19 (not recorded which). Both conserved end residues are part of each CDR3. The D gene is left open where the match is weak. Some rows mark clone size as missing; the rest say once, few, many or name a class of expanded clone.

CDR3aa: CASSGQTAEKLFF
CDR3nt: TGCGCCAGCAGCGGACAGACAGCCGAAAAACTGTTTTTT
abundance: few
v_gene: TRBV5-1
d_gene: .
j_gene: TRBJ1-4

CDR3aa: CASSLHRAGEQYF
CDR3nt: TGTGCCAGCAGTTTGCATAGGGCGGGCGAGCAGTACTTC
abundance: .
v_gene: TRBV27
d_gene: .
j_gene: TRBJ2-7

CDR3aa: CASSVLAGGATKGDTQYF
CDR3nt: TGTGCCAGCAGTGTACTAGCGGGAGGTGCGACGAAGGGAGATACGCAGTATTTT
abundance: .
v_gene: TRBV6-1
d_gene: TRBD2
j_gene: TRBJ2-3

CDR3aa: CASSLLTGTSVTAPNEQYF
CDR3nt: TGCGCCAGCAGCTTGTTAACCGGGACTAGCGTTACGGCCCCCAACGAGCAGTACTTC
abundance: .
v_gene: TRBV5-1
d_gene: TRBD2
j_gene: TRBJ2-7

CDR3aa: CASKKNTVYNEQFF
CDR3nt: TGTGCCAGCAAAAAAAATACAGTCTACAATGAGCAGTTCTTC
abundance: .
v_gene: TRBV5-6
d_gene: .
j_gene: TRBJ2-1

CDR3aa: CASRNRVPVFGGYTF
CDR3nt: TGTGCCAGCAGGAACAGGGTTCCGGTATTCGGGGGCTACACCTTC
abundance: .
v_gene: TRBV27
d_gene: .
j_gene: TRBJ1-2

CDR3aa: CASSSTSGTYNEQFF
CDR3nt: TGTGCCAGCAGCTCTACTAGCGGTACCTACAATGAGCAGTTCTTC
abundance: .
v_gene: TRBV11-1
d_gene: TRBD2
j_gene: TRBJ2-1

CDR3aa: CAISAGVGLTESSYEQYF
CDR3nt: TGTGCCATCAGCGCGGGGGTCGGCTTGACAGAGAGCTCCTACGAGCAGTACTTC
abundance: few
v_gene: TRBV10-3
d_gene: TRBD2
j_gene: TRBJ2-7

CDR3aa: CARPPTGGYEQYF
CDR3nt: TGTGCCCGGCCGCCGACAGGGGGCTACGAGCAGTACTTC
abundance: .
v_gene: TRBV27
d_gene: TRBD1
j_gene: TRBJ2-7

CDR3aa: CASSPTSVSTDTQYF
CDR3nt: TGTGCCAGCAGCCCTACCAGCGTTAGCACAGATACGCAGTATTTT
abundance: .
v_gene: TRBV7-9
d_gene: .
j_gene: TRBJ2-3

CDR3aa: CASSALSGGGGEQYF
CDR3nt: TGTGCCAGCAGTGCCCTCAGCGGGGGGGGTGGAGAGCAGTACTTC
abundance: once
v_gene: TRBV28
d_gene: TRBD2
j_gene: TRBJ2-7

CDR3aa: CATSDLVDRGGTQYF
CDR3nt: TGTGCCACCAGTGATTTGGTGGACAGGGGGGGGACCCAGTACTTC
abundance: .
v_gene: TRBV24-1
d_gene: TRBD1
j_gene: TRBJ2-5

CDR3aa: CASTYGRVAYEQYF
CDR3nt: TGTGCCAGCACTTACGGGAGGGTCGCCTACGAGCAGTACTTC
abundance: .
v_gene: TRBV5-8
d_gene: TRBD2
j_gene: TRBJ2-7

CDR3aa: CASRLAGGLTQYF
CDR3nt: TGTGCCAGCAGACTAGCGGGAGGTCTGACGCAGTATTTT
abundance: .
v_gene: TRBV6-5
d_gene: TRBD2
j_gene: TRBJ2-3

CDR3aa: CASSPQGGEKLFF
CDR3nt: TGTGCCAGCAGCCCACAGGGGGGCGAAAAACTGTTTTTT
abundance: .
v_gene: TRBV7-9
d_gene: TRBD1
j_gene: TRBJ1-4

CDR3aa: CASSFSPGSGANVLTF
CDR3nt: TGCGCCAGCAGCTTCTCCCCAGGGTCTGGGGCCAACGTCCTGACTTTC
abundance: .
v_gene: TRBV5-1
d_gene: .
j_gene: TRBJ2-6

CDR3aa: CASSLASGTYNEQFF
CDR3nt: TGCGCCAGCAGCTTGGCTAGCGGGACGTACAATGAGCAGTTCTTC
abundance: few
v_gene: TRBV5-1
d_gene: TRBD2
j_gene: TRBJ2-1

CDR3aa: CASRRTVNQPQHF
CDR3nt: TGTGCCAGCAGGAGGACAGTTAATCAGCCCCAGCATTTT
abundance: few
v_gene: TRBV28
d_gene: .
j_gene: TRBJ1-5

CDR3aa: CASSAPTHTDTQYF
CDR3nt: TGTGCCAGCAGCGCTCCGACTCACACAGATACGCAGTATTTT
abundance: .
v_gene: TRBV6-5
d_gene: .
j_gene: TRBJ2-3

CDR3aa: CASSLSLAGGRNEQFF
CDR3nt: TGCGCCAGCAGCCTATCACTAGCGGGAGGGCGCAATGAGCAGTTCTTC
abundance: once
v_gene: TRBV4-3
d_gene: TRBD2
j_gene: TRBJ2-1

CDR3aa: CASSMTGGSQPQHF
CDR3nt: TGTGCCAGTAGTATGACAGGGGGCTCTCAGCCCCAGCATTTT
abundance: few
v_gene: TRBV19
d_gene: TRBD1
j_gene: TRBJ1-5

CDR3aa: CASSAGGSSYEQYF
CDR3nt: TGCGCCAGCAGCGCGGGGGGTAGCTCCTACGAGCAGTACTTC
abundance: .
v_gene: TRBV10-1
d_gene: TRBD2
j_gene: TRBJ2-7

CDR3aa: CASSVTGGVSYNEQFF
CDR3nt: TGTGCCAGCAGTGTTACAGGGGGCGTCTCCTACAATGAGCAGTTCTTC
abundance: .
v_gene: TRBV28
d_gene: TRBD1
j_gene: TRBJ2-1

CDR3aa: CASSPPGTGVNEQYF
CDR3nt: TGTGCCAGCAGCCCACCCGGGACAGGGGTCAACGAGCAGTACTTC
abundance: .
v_gene: TRBV28
d_gene: TRBD1
j_gene: TRBJ2-7

CDR3aa: CATSDLRSSDEQFF
CDR3nt: TGTGCCACCAGTGATTTGAGGTCGAGCGATGAGCAGTTCTTC
abundance: few
v_gene: TRBV24-1
d_gene: .
j_gene: TRBJ2-1

CDR3aa: CASSLAIYGYTF
CDR3nt: TGTGCCAGCAGCCTCGCTATCTATGGCTACACCTTC
abundance: few
v_gene: TRBV7-9
d_gene: .
j_gene: TRBJ1-2

CDR3aa: CASSPPGVKAQYF
CDR3nt: TGTGCCAGCAGCCCCCCAGGGGTCAAGGCCCAGTACTTC
abundance: .
v_gene: TRBV7-9
d_gene: .
j_gene: TRBJ2-5

CDR3aa: CASTTGDAYNEQFF
CDR3nt: TGTGCCAGCACCACAGGGGATGCCTACAATGAGCAGTTCTTC
abundance: .
v_gene: TRBV28
d_gene: TRBD1
j_gene: TRBJ2-1

CDR3aa: CASSLWTGYEQYF
CDR3nt: TGCGCCAGCAGCTTGTGGACAGGCTACGAGCAGTACTTC
abundance: .
v_gene: TRBV5-1
d_gene: TRBD1
j_gene: TRBJ2-7

CDR3aa: CASSPGGSTDTQYF
CDR3nt: TGTGCCAGCAGCCCGGGAGGGAGCACAGATACGCAGTATTTT
abundance: few
v_gene: TRBV7-3
d_gene: TRBD2
j_gene: TRBJ2-3

CDR3aa: CASSLWPRTLGYEQYF
CDR3nt: TGTGCCAGCAGCTTATGGCCAAGGACACTTGGATACGAGCAGTACTTC
abundance: .
v_gene: TRBV7-9
d_gene: .
j_gene: TRBJ2-7

CDR3aa: CASSGQGENTEAFF
CDR3nt: TGTGCCAGCAGCGGACAGGGCGAGAACACTGAAGCTTTCTTT
abundance: .
v_gene: TRBV3-1/TRBV3-2
d_gene: TRBD1
j_gene: TRBJ1-1

CDR3aa: CASSRVGRGFGAFF
CDR3nt: TGTGCCAGTAGTAGGGTGGGGCGGGGTTTTGGAGCTTTCTTT
abundance: .
v_gene: TRBV19
d_gene: .
j_gene: TRBJ1-1

CDR3aa: CASSLAVGRVTGELFF
CDR3nt: TGTGCCAGCAGCTTAGCGGTAGGCCGGGTAACCGGGGAGCTGTTTTTT
abundance: .
v_gene: TRBV7-2
d_gene: .
j_gene: TRBJ2-2

CDR3aa: CASSPGSGRSTGELFF
CDR3nt: TGTGCCAGCAGCCCGGGGAGCGGGAGATCCACCGGGGAGCTGTTTTTT
abundance: .
v_gene: TRBV5-4
d_gene: TRBD2
j_gene: TRBJ2-2

CDR3aa: CASSPRGGLNMNTEAFF
CDR3nt: TGTGCCAGCTCACCAAGGGGAGGGTTAAACATGAACACTGAAGCTTTCTTT
abundance: .
v_gene: TRBV18
d_gene: .
j_gene: TRBJ1-1

CDR3aa: CASHPGTGGGKTQYF
CDR3nt: TGTGCCAGCCATCCCGGGACAGGGGGCGGGAAGACCCAGTACTTC
abundance: .
v_gene: TRBV11-2
d_gene: TRBD1
j_gene: TRBJ2-5

CDR3aa: CASSPQGRESYNEQFF
CDR3nt: TGCGCCAGCAGCCCCCAGGGGCGGGAGTCCTACAATGAGCAGTTCTTC
abundance: .
v_gene: TRBV5-1
d_gene: .
j_gene: TRBJ2-1

CDR3aa: CASSLDRATNYGYTF
CDR3nt: TGTGCCAGCAGCCTGGACAGGGCAACTAACTATGGCTACACCTTC
abundance: .
v_gene: TRBV28
d_gene: TRBD1
j_gene: TRBJ1-2

CDR3aa: CASSLQSGETQYF
CDR3nt: TGTGCCAGCAGCCTCCAGTCGGGAGAGACCCAGTACTTC
abundance: .
v_gene: TRBV5-4
d_gene: .
j_gene: TRBJ2-5

CDR3aa: CASSQHRDSVYF
CDR3nt: TGTGCCAGCAGCCAACACCGGGACTCGGTTTACTTC
abundance: .
v_gene: TRBV14
d_gene: .
j_gene: TRBJ2-7

CDR3aa: CASSRDSNTGELFF
CDR3nt: TGTGCCAGCAGTCGGGACTCCAACACCGGGGAGCTGTTTTTT
abundance: few
v_gene: TRBV2
d_gene: .
j_gene: TRBJ2-2

CDR3aa: CASMTGMGSYEQYF
CDR3nt: TGTGCCAGCATGACAGGGATGGGATCCTACGAGCAGTACTTC
abundance: .
v_gene: TRBV27
d_gene: TRBD1
j_gene: TRBJ2-7

CDR3aa: CAGGMSSGSSYEQYF
CDR3nt: TGTGCCGGGGGGATGTCTAGCGGGAGTTCCTACGAGCAGTACTTC
abundance: .
v_gene: TRBV2
d_gene: TRBD2
j_gene: TRBJ2-7

CDR3aa: CASSFPRGSGAYEQYF
CDR3nt: TGTGCCAGCAGCTTCCCTCGAGGTAGCGGGGCCTACGAGCAGTACTTC
abundance: .
v_gene: TRBV11-2
d_gene: TRBD2
j_gene: TRBJ2-7

CDR3aa: CASSLASTGLNIQYF
CDR3nt: TGCGCCAGCAGCTTGGCAAGTACCGGTTTGAACATTCAGTACTTC
abundance: .
v_gene: TRBV5-1
d_gene: .
j_gene: TRBJ2-4

CDR3aa: CASSLGGGQPQHF
CDR3nt: TGTGCCAGCAGCTTAGGGGGGGGGCAGCCCCAGCATTTT
abundance: .
v_gene: TRBV7-8
d_gene: .
j_gene: TRBJ1-5

CDR3aa: CASSPTGTSGRAADTQYF
CDR3nt: TGTGCCAGTAGTCCGACCGGGACTAGCGGGAGGGCGGCAGATACGCAGTATTTT
abundance: .
v_gene: TRBV19
d_gene: TRBD2
j_gene: TRBJ2-3